This TCR beta chain was identified in a study of cytomegalovirus exposure and HLA in healthy donors. This clone was seen only once. Its cognate antigen is unknown. PCR employed 60 Vbeta and 13 Jbeta primers. Sequencing used immunoSEQ multiplex PCR; TCRdb keeps in-frame clones, though not all of them. The sample lists about 100,000 clones; 75% to 85% were seen once. Germline loops: CDR1 GTSNPN, CDR2 SVGIG (reference sequence). Losses at the gene ends were 1 base for V and 7 bases for J; bases not matched to a gene: 2. The CDR3 length is 14 residues. The study's findings and limits: As a later analysis showed, a missense DCLRE1C variant was linked to trimming of TCR beta V- and J-genes. The classifier, whose performance was assessed in both the original and validation cohorts, reportedly diagnosed cytomegalovirus status with high specificity and sensitivity. Whilst most TCR sequences proved rare, a subset of public TCRs occurred across many donors. A few V segments could not be told apart, such as TRBV6-2 and TRBV6-3, and were left out.

Material for sequencing was PBMCs. The chain couples TRBV30 to TRBJ2-1, with 12 bases aligning to TRBD1. The receptor comes from a woman aged 40 to 55 in good health and CMV-seronegative. The CDR3 nucleotides are TGTGCCTGGAGTGCGGGACAGGGGGCAAATGAGCAGTTCTTC. Amino acids: CAWSAGQGANEQFF.